This T cell receptor (beta chain) derives from a study of response to subunit inactivated influenza vaccine. Between the trimmed V and J ends, which lost 4 bases and 1 base, there was a span of 15 bases. Germline V gene lookup returns CDR1 SGHTS and CDR2 YDEGEE. This CDR3 spans 16 amino acids. TCRdb re-called the RT-PCR reads with MiXCR, one entry per CDR3 protein. The sample includes fewer than 200,000 distinct CDR3 sequences, about a tenth of them seen just once. The material was non-naive T cells sorted from PBMCs, obtained on the day of vaccination. The chain recombines TRBV5-8 with TRBJ2-1; the D gene is possibly TRBD2 (6 bases). This clonotype was sampled from a man aged 45-60 years who received an inactivated influenza vaccine. CDR3 in amino acids: CASSGELAESYNEQFF. The CDR3 nucleotides read TGTGCCAGCAGCGGAGAGTTAGCGGAGTCCTACAATGAGCAGTTCTTC.